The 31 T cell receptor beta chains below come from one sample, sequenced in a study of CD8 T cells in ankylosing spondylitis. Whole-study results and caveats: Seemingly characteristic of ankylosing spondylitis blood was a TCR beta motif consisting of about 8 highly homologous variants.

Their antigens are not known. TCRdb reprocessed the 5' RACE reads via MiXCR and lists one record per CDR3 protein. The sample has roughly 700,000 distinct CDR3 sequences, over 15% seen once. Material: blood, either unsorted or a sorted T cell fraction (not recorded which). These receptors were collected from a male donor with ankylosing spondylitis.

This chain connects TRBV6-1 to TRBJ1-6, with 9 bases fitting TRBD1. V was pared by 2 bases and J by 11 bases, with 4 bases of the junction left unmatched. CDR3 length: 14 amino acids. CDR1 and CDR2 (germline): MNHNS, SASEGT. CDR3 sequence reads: CASSEPDRGTPLHF. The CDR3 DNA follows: TGTGCCAGCAGTGAACCGGACAGGGGAACACCCCTCCACTTT.

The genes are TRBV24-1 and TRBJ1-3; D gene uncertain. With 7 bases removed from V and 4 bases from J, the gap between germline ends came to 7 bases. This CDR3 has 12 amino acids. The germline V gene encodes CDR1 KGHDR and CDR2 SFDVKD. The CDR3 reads CATSERGNTIYF. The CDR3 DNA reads TGTGCCACCAGCGAGAGGGGAAACACCATATATTTT.

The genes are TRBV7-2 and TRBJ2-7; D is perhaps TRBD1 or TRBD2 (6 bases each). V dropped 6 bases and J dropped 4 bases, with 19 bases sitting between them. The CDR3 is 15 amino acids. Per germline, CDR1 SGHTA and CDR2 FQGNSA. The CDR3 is CASSPSWGAEYEQYF. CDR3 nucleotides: TGTGCCAGCAGTCCGAGCTGGGGGGCGGAGTACGAGCAGTACTTC. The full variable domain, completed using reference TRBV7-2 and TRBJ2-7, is GAGVSQSPSNKVTEKGKDVELRCDPISGHTALYWYRQSLGQGLEFLIYFQGNSAPDKSGLPSDRFSAERTGGSVSTLTIQRTQQEDSAVYLCASSPSWGAEYEQYFGPGTRLTVT.

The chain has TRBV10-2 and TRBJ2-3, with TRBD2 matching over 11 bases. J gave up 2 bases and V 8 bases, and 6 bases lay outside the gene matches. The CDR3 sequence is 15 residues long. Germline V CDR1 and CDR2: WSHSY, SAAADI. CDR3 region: CASGTSGQPTDTQYF. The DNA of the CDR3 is TGCGCCAGCGGGACTAGCGGCCAACCCACAGATACGCAGTATTTT.

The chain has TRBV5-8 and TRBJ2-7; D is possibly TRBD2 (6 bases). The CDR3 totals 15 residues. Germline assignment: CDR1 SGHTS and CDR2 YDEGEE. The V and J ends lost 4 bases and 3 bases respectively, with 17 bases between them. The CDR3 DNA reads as TGTGCCAGCAGCAAAAGACTAGGCGGTGGCTACGAGCAGTACTTC. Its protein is CASSKRLGGGYEQYF.

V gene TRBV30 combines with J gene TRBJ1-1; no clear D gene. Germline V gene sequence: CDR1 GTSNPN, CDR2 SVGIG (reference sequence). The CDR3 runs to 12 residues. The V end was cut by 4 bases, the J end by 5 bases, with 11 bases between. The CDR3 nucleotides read TGTGCCTGGACCATGGTGGGGACTGAAGCTTTCTTT. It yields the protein CAWTMVGTEAFF.

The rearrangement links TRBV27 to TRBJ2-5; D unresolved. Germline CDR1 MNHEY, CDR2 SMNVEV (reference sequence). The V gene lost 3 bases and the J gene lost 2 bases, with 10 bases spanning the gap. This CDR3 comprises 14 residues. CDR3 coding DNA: TGTGCCAGCAGTTTCATCGGCGAGCAAGAGACCCAGTACTTC. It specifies CASSFIGEQETQYF.

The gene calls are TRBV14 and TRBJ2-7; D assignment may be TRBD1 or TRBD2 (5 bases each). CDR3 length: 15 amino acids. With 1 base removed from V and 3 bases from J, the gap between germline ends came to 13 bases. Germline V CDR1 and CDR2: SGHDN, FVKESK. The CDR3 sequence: CASSQVLGPIYEQYF. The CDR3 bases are TGTGCCAGCAGCCAAGTCCTGGGACCTATCTACGAGCAGTACTTC.

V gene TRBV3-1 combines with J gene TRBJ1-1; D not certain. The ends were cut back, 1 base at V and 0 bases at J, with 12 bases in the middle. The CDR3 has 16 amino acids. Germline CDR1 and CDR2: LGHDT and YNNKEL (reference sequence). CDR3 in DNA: TGTGCCAGCAGCCAAGTATTACCCGGCATGAACACTGAAGCTTTCTTT. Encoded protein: CASSQVLPGMNTEAFF.

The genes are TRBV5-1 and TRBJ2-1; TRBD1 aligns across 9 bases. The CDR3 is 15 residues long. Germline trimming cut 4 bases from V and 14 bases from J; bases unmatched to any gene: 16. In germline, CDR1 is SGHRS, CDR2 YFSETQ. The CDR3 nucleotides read TGCGCCAGCAGCCTAACAGGGGGCCTAGAGCCAAAGAAGTTCTTC. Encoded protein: CASSLTGGLEPKKFF.

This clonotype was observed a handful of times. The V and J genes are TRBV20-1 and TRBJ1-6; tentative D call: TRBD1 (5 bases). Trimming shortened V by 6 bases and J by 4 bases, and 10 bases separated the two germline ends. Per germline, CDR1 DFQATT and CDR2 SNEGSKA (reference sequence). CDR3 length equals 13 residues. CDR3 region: CSAQGPYNSPLHF. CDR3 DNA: TGCAGTGCCCAGGGACCGTATAATTCACCCCTCCACTTT.

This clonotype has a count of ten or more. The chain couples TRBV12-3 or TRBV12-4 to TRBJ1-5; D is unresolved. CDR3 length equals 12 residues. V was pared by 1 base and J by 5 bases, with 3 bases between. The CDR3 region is CASSLGYQPQHF. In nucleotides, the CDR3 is TGTGCCAGCAGTTTAGGGTATCAGCCCCAGCATTTT.

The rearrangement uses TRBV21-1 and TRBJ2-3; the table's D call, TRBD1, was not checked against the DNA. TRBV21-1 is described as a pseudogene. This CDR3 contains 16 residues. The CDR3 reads CASRDRETAGTDTQYF. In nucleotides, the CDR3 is TGTGCCAGTCGGGACAGGGAGACCGCTGGCACAGATACGCAGTATTTT.

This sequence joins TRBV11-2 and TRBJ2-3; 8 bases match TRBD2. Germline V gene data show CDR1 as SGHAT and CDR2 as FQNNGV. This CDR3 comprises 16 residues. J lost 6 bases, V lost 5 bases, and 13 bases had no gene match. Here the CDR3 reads CASSTGTGTSFDTQYF. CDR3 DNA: TGTGCCAGCAGCACAGGGACCGGGACTAGTTTCGATACGCAGTATTTT.

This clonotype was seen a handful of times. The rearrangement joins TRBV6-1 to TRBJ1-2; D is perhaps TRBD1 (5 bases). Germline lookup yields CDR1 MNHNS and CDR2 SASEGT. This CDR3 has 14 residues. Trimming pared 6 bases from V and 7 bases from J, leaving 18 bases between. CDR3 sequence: CASSSAGTLRGYTF. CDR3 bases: TGTGCCAGCAGCTCAGCCGGGACCCTCCGTGGCTACACCTTC.

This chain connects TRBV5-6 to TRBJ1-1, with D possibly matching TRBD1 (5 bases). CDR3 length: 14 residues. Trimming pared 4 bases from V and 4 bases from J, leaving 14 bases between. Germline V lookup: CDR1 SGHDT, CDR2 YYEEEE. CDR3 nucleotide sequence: TGTGCCAGCAGCACTGCGGGGGGTGGCACTGAAGCTTTCTTT. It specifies CASSTAGGGTEAFF.

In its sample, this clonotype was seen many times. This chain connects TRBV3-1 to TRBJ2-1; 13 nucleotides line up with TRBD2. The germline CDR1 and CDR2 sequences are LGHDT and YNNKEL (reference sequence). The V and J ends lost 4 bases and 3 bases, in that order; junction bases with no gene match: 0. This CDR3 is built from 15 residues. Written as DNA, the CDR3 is TGTGCCAGCAGCCGGACTAGCGGGAGCTACAATGAGCAGTTCTTC. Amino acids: CASSRTSGSYNEQFF.

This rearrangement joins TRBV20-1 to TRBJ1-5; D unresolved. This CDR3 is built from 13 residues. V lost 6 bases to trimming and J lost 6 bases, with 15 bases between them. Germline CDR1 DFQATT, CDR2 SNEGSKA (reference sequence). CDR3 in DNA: TGCAGTGCCCGGGAGGACGGGCCTCAGCCCCAGCATTTT. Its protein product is CSAREDGPQPQHF.

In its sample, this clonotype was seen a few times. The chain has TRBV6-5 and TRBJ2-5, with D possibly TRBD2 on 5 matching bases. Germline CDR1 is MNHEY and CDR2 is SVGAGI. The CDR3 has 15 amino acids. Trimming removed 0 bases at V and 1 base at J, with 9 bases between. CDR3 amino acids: CASSYSWGVQETQYF. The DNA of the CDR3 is TGTGCCAGCAGTTACTCTTGGGGAGTCCAAGAGACCCAGTACTTC.

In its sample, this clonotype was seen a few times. The CDR3 is CASSLVGLAGTGELFF. The CDR3 DNA is TGTGCCAGCAGCTTGGTCGGACTAGCGGGCACCGGGGAGCTGTTTTTT. This chain connects TRBV7-9 to TRBJ2-2; 11 bases align to TRBD2. The CDR3 has 16 amino acids. The germline V gene has CDR1 SEHNR and CDR2 FQNEAQ (reference sequence). Trimming cost V 3 bases and J 4 bases; bases outside gene matches: 4.

CDR3 sequence: CASSFRDPNEQFF. In DNA, the CDR3 is TGTGCCAGCAGCTTCCGGGACCCCAATGAGCAGTTCTTC. The genes are TRBV7-9 and TRBJ2-1; D possibly uses TRBD1 or TRBD2 (5 bases each). V dropped 3 bases and J dropped 6 bases, with 9 bases sitting between them. Germline V gene lookup returns CDR1 SEHNR and CDR2 FQNEAQ (reference sequence). The CDR3 contains 13 residues.

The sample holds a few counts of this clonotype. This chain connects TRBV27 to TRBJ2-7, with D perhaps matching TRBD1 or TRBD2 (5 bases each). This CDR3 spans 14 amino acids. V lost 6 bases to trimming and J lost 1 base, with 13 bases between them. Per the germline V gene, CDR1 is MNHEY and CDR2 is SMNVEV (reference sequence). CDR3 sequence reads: CASRITGPSYEQYF. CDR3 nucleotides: TGTGCCAGCAGAATAACGGGACCGTCCTACGAGCAGTACTTC.

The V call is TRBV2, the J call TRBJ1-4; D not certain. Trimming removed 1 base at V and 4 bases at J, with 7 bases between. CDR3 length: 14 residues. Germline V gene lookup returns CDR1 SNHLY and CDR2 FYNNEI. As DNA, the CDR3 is TGTGCCAGCAGTGAAGGCCGGGTTAATGAAAAACTGTTTTTT. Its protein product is CASSEGRVNEKLFF.

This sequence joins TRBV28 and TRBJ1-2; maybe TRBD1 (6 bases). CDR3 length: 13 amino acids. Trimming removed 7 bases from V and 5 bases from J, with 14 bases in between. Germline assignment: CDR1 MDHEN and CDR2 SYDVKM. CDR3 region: CASTKGGVYGYTF. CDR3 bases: TGTGCCAGCACCAAGGGGGGGGTGTATGGCTACACCTTC.

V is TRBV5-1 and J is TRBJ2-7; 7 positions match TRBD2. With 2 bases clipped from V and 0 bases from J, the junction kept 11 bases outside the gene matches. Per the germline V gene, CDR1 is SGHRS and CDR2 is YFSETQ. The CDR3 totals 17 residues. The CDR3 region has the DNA TGCGCCAGCAGCTTAGTCTGGCGGGAGAGGAGCTCCTACGAGCAGTACTTC. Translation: CASSLVWRERSSYEQYF.

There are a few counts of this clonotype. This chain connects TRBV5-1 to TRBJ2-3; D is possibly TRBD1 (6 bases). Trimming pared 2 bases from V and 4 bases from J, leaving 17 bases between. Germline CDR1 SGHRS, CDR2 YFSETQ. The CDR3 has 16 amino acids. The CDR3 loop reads CASSFPPGGGADTQYF. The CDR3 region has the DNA TGCGCCAGCAGCTTTCCCCCTGGGGGCGGCGCAGATACGCAGTATTTT.

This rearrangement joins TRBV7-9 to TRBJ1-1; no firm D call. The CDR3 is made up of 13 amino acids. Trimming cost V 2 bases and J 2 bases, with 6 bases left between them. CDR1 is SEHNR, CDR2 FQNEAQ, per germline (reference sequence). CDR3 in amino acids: CASSLYTNTEAFF. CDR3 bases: TGTGCCAGCAGCTTATACACTAACACTGAAGCTTTCTTT.

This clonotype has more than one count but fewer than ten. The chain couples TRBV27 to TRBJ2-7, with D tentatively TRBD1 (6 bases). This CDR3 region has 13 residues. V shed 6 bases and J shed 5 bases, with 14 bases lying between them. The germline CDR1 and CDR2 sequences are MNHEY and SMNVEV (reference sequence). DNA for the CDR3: TGTGCCAGCAGGCCAGGGGTCCGCCACGAGCAGTACTTC. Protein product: CASRPGVRHEQYF.

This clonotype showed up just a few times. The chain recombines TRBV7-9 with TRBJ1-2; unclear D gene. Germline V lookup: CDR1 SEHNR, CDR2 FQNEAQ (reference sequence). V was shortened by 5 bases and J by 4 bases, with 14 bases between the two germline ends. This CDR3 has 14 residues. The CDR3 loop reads CASSPPGRSYGYTF. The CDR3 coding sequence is TGTGCCAGCAGCCCCCCCGGGCGGAGCTATGGCTACACCTTC.

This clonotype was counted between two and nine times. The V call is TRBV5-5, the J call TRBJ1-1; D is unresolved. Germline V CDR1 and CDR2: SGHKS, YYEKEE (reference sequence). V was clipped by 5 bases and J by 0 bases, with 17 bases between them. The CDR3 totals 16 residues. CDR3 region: CASSLLPSIMNTEAFF. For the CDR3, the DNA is TGTGCCAGCAGTCTTCTTCCCAGTATAATGAACACTGAAGCTTTCTTT.

The CDR3 bases are TGCAGTGCAACCGGGACAGGGGGCTTCTACGAGCAGTACTTC. It encodes CSATGTGGFYEQYF. The rearrangement joins TRBV20-1 to TRBJ2-7; 12 bases align to TRBD1. V was pared by 6 bases and J by 3 bases, with 6 bases of the junction left unmatched. This CDR3 is built from 14 residues. Germline V lookup: CDR1 DFQATT, CDR2 SNEGSKA (reference sequence).